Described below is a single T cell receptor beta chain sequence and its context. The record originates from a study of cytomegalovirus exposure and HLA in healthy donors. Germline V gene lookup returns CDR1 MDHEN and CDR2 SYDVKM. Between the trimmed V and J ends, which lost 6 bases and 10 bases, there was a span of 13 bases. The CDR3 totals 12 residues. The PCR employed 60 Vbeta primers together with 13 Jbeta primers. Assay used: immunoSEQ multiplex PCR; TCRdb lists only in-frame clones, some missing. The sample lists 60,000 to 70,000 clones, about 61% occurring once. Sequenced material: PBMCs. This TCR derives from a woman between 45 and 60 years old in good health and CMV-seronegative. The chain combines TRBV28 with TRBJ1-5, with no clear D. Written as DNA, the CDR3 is TGTGCCAGCAGCCCGGGAAGGTCTCCCCAGCATTTT. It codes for CASSPGRSPQHF.